This T cell receptor beta chain was identified in a study of shared clonotypes between healthy human individuals. Overall study results and limits: Naive subsets typically showed greater estimated richness than memory subsets.

This table comes from immunoSEQ multiplex PCR, and its TCRdb copy is limited to in-frame clones, with some not included. Among roughly 1 million clones listed, approximately 78% were seen once. The CDR3 length is 14 residues. After removal of 5 bases from V and 8 bases from J, the junction contained 9 bases not matched to a gene. Germline CDR1 is SGHVS and CDR2 is FNYEAQ. Worth noting for this clone: Its antigen is unknown.

The receptor comes from a man aged 18 to 30 in good health. Some clones in this sample may be carry-over from other donors' samples. Sequencing was carried out using memory CD4+ T cells from PBMCs. Subset indicated: CD45RA-negative fraction. The V and J genes are TRBV7-6 and TRBJ2-4; 7 bases are shared with TRBD1. CDR3 in DNA: TGTGCCAGCAGCCCAATTAGGGGGCCGGACATTCAGTACTTC. Translated, it gives CASSPIRGPDIQYF.